This T cell receptor beta chain was retrieved from a study of blood T cell repertoires in COVID-19. Study as a whole: Sources were T cells, B-cell-depleted T cells, or PBMCs; the material itself was cDNA or gDNA.

Original data processing: Amplifying reference gene primers gave estimates of nucleated cell counts. Libraries were prepared by immunoSEQ multiplex PCR; TCRdb keeps only in-frame clonotypes and omits some of them. The V and J calls and clone size are taken from that table; D and trimming were inferred from the DNA. The data show tens of thousands of clones, roughly 90% seen once. Germline V gene lookup returns CDR1 LNHDA and CDR2 SQIVND (reference sequence). The CDR3 sequence is 14 residues long. The ends lost 3 bases at V and 6 bases at J; junction bases unmatched: 3. This clone was counted once. This TCR was recovered from a man in his fifties or sixties with acute or convalescent COVID-19. Sequenced input: peripheral blood. This chain connects TRBV19 to TRBJ2-2; 8 bases are a match to TRBD1. Written as DNA, the CDR3 is TGTGCCAGTAGTATGGAGACAGGGGCCGGGGAGCTGTTTTTT. Translating gives CASSMETGAGELFF.